Below are 9 T cell receptor beta chains sequenced from a single sample in a study of Ad26.COV2.S vaccination and SARS-CoV-2 variants. TCRdb's table, derived via immunoSEQ multiplex PCR, lists solely in-frame clones and lacks some. The sample lists about 350,000 clones; approximately 86% were seen once. The treatment is: roughly 18 received Ad26.COV2.S at low or high dose, single or two shots; roughly five received placebo; per-sample allocation not given. Sample collection was performed on day 63 after the first vaccine or placebo injection. The sample consisted of peripheral blood, taken in a trial of Ad26.COV2.S vaccine versus placebo. The source of these receptors is a person between 18 and 60 years old who received the Ad26.COV2.S COVID-19 vaccine or a placebo.

The chain links TRBV28 to TRBJ2-7, with a possible D match to TRBD1 (6 bases). The CDR3 loop spans 15 amino acids. The V gene's germline CDR1 is MDHEN and CDR2 SYDVKM. V lost 7 bases and J 0 bases, leaving 16 bases between the germline ends. CDR3 sequence: CASIQNGGLSYEQYF. The CDR3 DNA reads TGTGCCAGCATCCAAAATGGGGGCCTCTCCTACGAGCAGTACTTC.

The chain carries TRBV9 and TRBJ2-3; TRBD2 matches 10 bases. This CDR3 has 17 amino acids. V was clipped by 4 bases and J by 7 bases; unmatched bases: 15. Germline V CDR1 and CDR2: SGDLS, YYNGEE. CDR3 DNA: TGTGCCAGCAGCCTGGAAGGTCAGCGGGGGGGCGTTAATACGCAGTATTTT. It is translated as CASSLEGQRGGVNTQYF.

The V call is TRBV24-1, the J call TRBJ2-1, with D possibly TRBD2 on 5 matching bases. Per the germline V gene, CDR1 is KGHDR and CDR2 is SFDVKD. The germline V and J ends were trimmed by 5 bases and 7 bases, with 5 bases remaining between them. The CDR3 runs to 11 residues. The CDR3 sequence is CATSGGNEQFF. DNA for the CDR3: TGTGCCACCAGTGGAGGGAATGAGCAGTTCTTC.

J is TRBJ2-7 and V is TRBV24-1; TRBD1 matches 7 bases. Germline lookup yields CDR1 KGHDR and CDR2 SFDVKD. The CDR3 covers 13 residues. Trimming cost V 4 bases and J 2 bases; bases outside gene matches: 1. CDR3 DNA: TGTGCCACCAGTGAGGGGACAGCCTACGAGCAGTACTTC. It codes for CATSEGTAYEQYF.

V is TRBV6-4 and J is TRBJ2-3; TRBD1 aligns across 7 bases. Germline-derived CDR1 and CDR2 are MRHNA and SNTAGT. The CDR3 consists of 14 residues. Losses at the gene ends were 5 bases for V and 2 bases for J; bases not matched to a gene: 4. CDR3 nucleotide sequence: TGTGCCAGCAGTAGACAGGGATTCACAGATACGCAGTATTTT. Residues: CASSRQGFTDTQYF.

This clone appeared once. The chain joins TRBV27 to TRBJ2-7; D unresolved. The V gene lost 8 bases and the J gene lost 3 bases, with 20 bases spanning the gap. The CDR3 is 15 amino acids. Germline CDR1 reads MNHEY; CDR2 reads SMNVEV (reference sequence). CDR3 sequence: CASCMTEAEVYEQYF. In DNA, the CDR3 is TGTGCCAGCTGCATGACCGAGGCTGAGGTCTACGAGCAGTACTTC.

The chain couples TRBV19 to TRBJ2-1, with TRBD2 matching 7 bases. CDR3 length: 15 amino acids. Germline V gene data show CDR1 as LNHDA and CDR2 as SQIVND (reference sequence). Losses at the gene ends were 3 bases for V and 2 bases for J; bases not matched to a gene: 4. The CDR3 is CASSIYAGAYNEQFF. CDR3 coding DNA: TGTGCCAGTAGTATCTACGCGGGAGCCTACAATGAGCAGTTCTTC.

This chain connects TRBV19 to TRBJ2-2; 12 nucleotides agree with TRBD2. The CDR3 runs to 16 residues. Germline V gene lookup returns CDR1 LNHDA and CDR2 SQIVND (reference sequence). Trimming took 7 bases from V and 4 from J; bases not matched to a gene: 7. The CDR3 nucleotides are TGTGCCAGTACTCGAGGACTAGCGGGATTCACCGGGGAGCTGTTTTTT. Encoded protein: CASTRGLAGFTGELFF. Complete variable domain (other parts from reference TRBV19 and TRBJ2-2): DGGITQSPKYLFRKEGQNVTLSCEQNLNHDAMYWYRQDPGQGLRLIYYSQIVNDFQKGDIAEGYSVSREKKESFPLTVTSAQKNPTAFYLCASTRGLAGFTGELFFGEGSRLTVL.

V and J are TRBV7-2 and TRBJ2-3; 9 nucleotides line up with TRBD2. CDR1 SGHTA and CDR2 FQGNSA come from the germline V gene. V gave up 5 bases and J gave up 4 bases; unmatched junction bases: 7. The CDR3 length is 15 residues. CDR3 sequence (DNA): TGTGCCAGCAGCCCCTATGGACTAGCGCCAGATACGCAGTATTTT. This encodes CASSPYGLAPDTQYF.